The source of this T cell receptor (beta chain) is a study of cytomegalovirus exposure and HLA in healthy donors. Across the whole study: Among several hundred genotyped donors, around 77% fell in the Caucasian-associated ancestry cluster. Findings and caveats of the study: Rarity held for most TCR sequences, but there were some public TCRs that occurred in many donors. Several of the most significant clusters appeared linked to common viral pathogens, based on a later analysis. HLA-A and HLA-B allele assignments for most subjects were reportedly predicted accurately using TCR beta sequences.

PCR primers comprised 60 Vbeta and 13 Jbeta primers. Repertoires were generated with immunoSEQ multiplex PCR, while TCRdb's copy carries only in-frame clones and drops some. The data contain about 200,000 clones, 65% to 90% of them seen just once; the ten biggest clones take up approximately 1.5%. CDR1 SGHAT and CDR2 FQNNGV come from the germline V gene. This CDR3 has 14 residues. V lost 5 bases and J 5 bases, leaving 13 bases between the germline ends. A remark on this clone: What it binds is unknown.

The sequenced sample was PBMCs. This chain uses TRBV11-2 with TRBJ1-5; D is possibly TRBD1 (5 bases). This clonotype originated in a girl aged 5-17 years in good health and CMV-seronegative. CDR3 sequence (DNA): TGTGCCAGCAGCCCCAGGGCGGGGGATCAGCCCCAGCATTTT. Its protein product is CASSPRAGDQPQHF.